This entry is about one T cell receptor (beta chain). The antigen is undetermined. These data come from a study of T cells in Graves' hyperthyroidism and ophthalmopathy. Study results and limitations: It was a median about seven months before onset that the model predicted ophthalmopathy. Most thyroid clonotypes expanded above 0.001 were also detected in blood.

The ends lost 5 bases at V and 5 bases at J; junction bases unmatched: 11. This CDR3 spans 16 amino acids. Germline CDR1 reads SGHVS; CDR2 reads FQNEAQ. TCR beta CDR3 sequences were amplified from RNA transcripts. HTBI primers were the set used in a first-round RT-PCR of the TCR CDR3. TCRdb re-called the multiplex PCR reads through MiXCR, storing one row per CDR3 protein. The sample holds 400,000 to 550,000 distinct CDR3 sequences, around a quarter seen once. Diagnoses used clinical symptoms, serum thyroxine and TRAb, thyroid ultrasound and orbital computed tomography. Source material: blood. The chain recombines TRBV7-8 with TRBJ2-5, with 10 bases lining up with TRBD2. The receptor comes from a young woman with Graves' ophthalmopathy. This CDR3 reads CASSLSRTSGQETQYF. CDR3 nucleotide sequence: TGTGCCAGCAGCCTATCGCGGACTAGCGGCCAGGAGACCCAGTACTTC.